One sample yielded the 20 T cell receptor beta chains listed below, sequenced in a study of blood T cell repertoires in COVID-19. Only in-frame clones appear in the TCRdb table, and some are missing; sequencing was by immunoSEQ multiplex PCR. The table records about 250,000 clones, around nine tenths of them present only once. Sequencing was done on a sample of peripheral blood. Source of these receptors: a woman aged 40 to 50 who had recovered from COVID-19.

This clone was observed a handful of times. The rearrangement joins TRBV19 to TRBJ2-7; no firm D call. V was shortened by 5 bases and J by 2 bases, with 13 bases between the two germline ends. Germline CDR1 and CDR2: LNHDA and SQIVND (reference sequence). This CDR3 contains 14 residues. CDR3 residues: CASSFNMRTYEQYF. The CDR3 nucleotides read TGTGCCAGTAGTTTCAACATGAGGACCTACGAGCAGTACTTC. Filled out from reference TRBV19 and TRBJ2-7, the complete variable domain reads DGGITQSPKYLFRKEGQNVTLSCEQNLNHDAMYWYRQDPGQGLRLIYYSQIVNDFQKGDIAEGYSVSREKKESFPLTVTSAQKNPTAFYLCASSFNMRTYEQYFGPGTRLTVT.

The chain links TRBV19 to TRBJ2-7; D unclear. Trimming took 4 bases from V and 3 from J, leaving 13 bases between them. The CDR3 loop spans 14 amino acids. CDR1 LNHDA and CDR2 SQIVND come from the germline V gene (reference sequence). The CDR3, as DNA: TGTGCCAGTAGTACCCCGGGTCAAGACTACGAGCAGTACTTC. It codes for CASSTPGQDYEQYF.

Of note for this clone: Other DNA sequences within the sample encode an identical CDR3. V usage is TRBV7-2 and J usage is TRBJ1-2; 11 bases map to TRBD1. Looked up from germline, CDR1 is SGHTA and CDR2 is FQGNSA. The ends lost 5 bases at V and 4 bases at J; junction bases unmatched: 6. The CDR3 has 15 residues. The CDR3 DNA is TGTGCCAGCAGCCTGGACAGGGGGCGTAGCTATGGCTACACCTTC. It translates to CASSLDRGRSYGYTF.

The rearrangement links TRBV11-3 to TRBJ2-7; the match to TRBD2 covers 10 bases. V trimming: 4 bases; J trimming: 2 bases; junction bases outside the gene matches: 2. Germline V lookup: CDR1 SGHNT, CDR2 YENEEA. This CDR3 is 14 amino acids long. CDR3: CASSSSGRAYEQYF. For the CDR3, the DNA is TGTGCCAGCAGCTCCAGCGGGAGGGCCTACGAGCAGTACTTC.

This clone showed up just a few times. The V call is TRBV29-1, the J call TRBJ1-1; D unclear. Germline CDR1 and CDR2: SQVTM and ANQGSEA. The V and J ends lost 2 bases and 4 bases respectively, with 11 bases between them. CDR3 size: 13 residues. As DNA, the CDR3 is TGCAGCGTTGAAAAGGCGGTGGGCACTGAAGCTTTCTTT. Translation gives CSVEKAVGTEAFF.

V gene TRBV2 combines with J gene TRBJ1-1; 8 bases line up with TRBD1. CDR1 is SNHLY and CDR2 is FYNNEI in the germline V gene. The CDR3 extends over 12 amino acids. V trimming: 6 bases; J trimming: 6 bases; junction bases outside the gene matches: 3. CDR3 residues: CASRRQGPEAFF. The CDR3 DNA reads TGTGCCAGCAGAAGACAGGGGCCTGAAGCTTTCTTT.

Only one count was recorded for this clone. V gene TRBV28 combines with J gene TRBJ1-4; the D gene is possibly TRBD1 (6 bases). This CDR3 has 15 amino acids. The V gene's germline CDR1 is MDHEN and CDR2 SYDVKM. Trimming pared 5 bases from V and 4 bases from J, leaving 14 bases between. In DNA, the CDR3 is TGTGCCAGCAGTCTACTGACAGGTCTTAATGAAAAACTGTTTTTT. This sequence encodes CASSLLTGLNEKLFF.

The CDR3 spells CASSLTASYEQYF. CDR3 in DNA: TGCGCCAGCAGCTTAACTGCATCCTACGAGCAGTACTTC. The V call is TRBV5-1, the J call TRBJ2-7; unclear D gene. Trimming removed 2 bases from V and 1 base from J, with 7 bases in between. The germline CDR1 and CDR2 sequences are SGHRS and YFSETQ. The CDR3 length is 13 residues.

This clone came up once. The gene calls are TRBV7-6 and TRBJ2-7, with D possibly matching TRBD2 (5 bases). The CDR3 length is 15 residues. Trimming left V 5 bases short and J 0 bases short, with 14 bases between. Germline lookup yields CDR1 SGHVS and CDR2 FNYEAQ. In DNA form, the CDR3 reads TGTGCCAGCAGCCGACGGGGTACGAGCTCCTACGAGCAGTACTTC. This sequence encodes CASSRRGTSSYEQYF. The full variable domain, rest sourced from reference TRBV7-6 and TRBJ2-7, is GAGVSQSPRYKVTKRGQDVALRCDPISGHVSLYWYRQALGQGPEFLTYFNYEAQQDKSGLPNDRFSAERPEGSISTLTIQRTEQRDSAMYRCASSRRGTSSYEQYFGPGTRLTVT.

The chain has TRBV4-3 and TRBJ2-6; no definite D call. This CDR3 is built from 16 residues. V shed 0 bases and J shed 1 base, with 7 bases lying between them. The germline CDR1 and CDR2 sequences are LGHNA and YSLEER. Here the CDR3 reads CASSQDLASGANVLTF. In nucleotides, the CDR3 is TGCGCCAGCAGCCAAGATTTAGCATCTGGGGCCAACGTCCTGACTTTC.

This clone was detected only once. V usage is TRBV6-6 and J usage is TRBJ1-2, with a possible D match to TRBD1 (6 bases). The CDR3 sequence is 14 residues long. CDR1 and CDR2 from the germline V gene are MNHNY and SVGAGI (reference sequence). V shed 6 bases and J shed 0 bases, with 11 bases lying between them. CDR3 bases: TGTGCCAGCAGGACGACAGGAACTAACTATGGCTACACCTTC. It encodes CASRTTGTNYGYTF.

The chain recombines TRBV2 with TRBJ2-7; 9 positions match TRBD1. Germline-derived CDR1 and CDR2 are SNHLY and FYNNEI. The V and J ends lost 2 bases and 3 bases, in that order; junction bases with no gene match: 5. The CDR3 contains 15 residues. The CDR3 nucleotides are TGTGCCAGCAGTGAAAGCTGGGGACAGGGCTACGAGCAGTACTTC. The encoded protein is CASSESWGQGYEQYF.

The chain uses TRBV7-3 and TRBJ2-5; tentatively, D is TRBD2 (5 bases). The CDR3 spans 14 residues. The V end lost 5 bases, the J end lost 5 bases, and 15 bases lay between the germline ends. Germline-derived CDR1 and CDR2 are SGHTA and FQGTGA. CDR3 DNA: TGTGCCAGCAGCCACCGACGGGGTAGGGAGACCCAGTACTTC. It translates to CASSHRRGRETQYF.

The rearrangement links TRBV10-3 to TRBJ2-7, with TRBD1 matching over 9 bases. The junction had 7 bases not matched to a gene; V was cut back by 2 bases and J by 5 bases. This CDR3 spans 15 amino acids. From germline, CDR1 is ENHRY and CDR2 SYGVKD. Written as DNA, the CDR3 is TGTGCCATCAGTGAGACTGGGACAGGGATCCACGAGCAGTACTTC. Translation: CAISETGTGIHEQYF.

The chain carries TRBV7-8 and TRBJ2-3; tentatively, D is TRBD2 (5 bases). Trimming took off 5 bases at V and 1 base at J, with 13 bases between the two ends. Germline CDR1 and CDR2: SGHVS and FQNEAQ. This CDR3 contains 15 residues. As DNA, the CDR3 is TGTGCCAGCAGCCCAGACCTAGCCCGCACAGATACGCAGTATTTT. It translates to CASSPDLARTDTQYF.

The chain has TRBV18 and TRBJ1-6; weak D call: TRBD1 (5 bases). Germline-derived CDR1 and CDR2 are KGHSH and LQKENI. This CDR3 region has 14 residues. V was pared by 6 bases and J by 7 bases, with 13 bases between. In DNA, the CDR3 is TGTGCCAGCTCCCCCGACAGCCGCAATTCACCCCTCCACTTT. As protein: CASSPDSRNSPLHF.

The J gene is TRBJ2-1, the V gene TRBV28; D possibly corresponds to TRBD1 (6 bases). The V end was cut by 6 bases, the J end by 4 bases, with 19 bases between. Germline CDR1 and CDR2: MDHEN and SYDVKM. CDR3 size: 16 residues. As DNA, the CDR3 is TGTGCCAGCAGACGGACAGCGAACGAACCATACAATGAGCAGTTCTTC. It codes for CASRRTANEPYNEQFF.

The genes are TRBV21-1 and TRBJ1-2; no DNA check was done on the table's D call, TRBD1. TRBV21-1 is a listed pseudogene. The CDR3 extends over 14 amino acids. The CDR3 DNA sequence: TGTGCCAGCAGCAAAGAGGACAGTTTCTATGGCTACACCTTC. As protein: CASSKEDSFYGYTF.

The CDR3 protein is CASRPGGSYEQYF. DNA for the CDR3: TGTGCCAGCAGGCCAGGGGGCTCCTACGAGCAGTACTTC. This chain uses TRBV6-5 with TRBJ2-7, with TRBD1 matching over 7 bases. From germline, CDR1 is MNHEY and CDR2 SVGAGI. Trimming cost V 6 bases and J 0 bases; bases outside gene matches: 2. The CDR3 has 13 amino acids.

The CDR3, as DNA: TGTGCCAGCAGTTTTTTTCAGTACGAGCAGTACTTC. Translating gives CASSFFQYEQYF. This chain links TRBV12-3 or TRBV12-4 with TRBJ2-7; no reliable D call. V shed 3 bases and J shed 4 bases, with 7 bases lying between them. This CDR3 is built from 12 residues.